Presented here are 14 T cell receptor beta chains from one specimen sequenced in a study of T cell responses to AZD1222 COVID-19 vaccine. Data came from immunoSEQ multiplex PCR; TCRdb stores just in-frame clones and leaves some out. Among about 100,000 clones, around 82% were seen once, and the ten largest hold approximately 15%. The sequencing here drew on peripheral blood, taken on day 0 of AZD1222 vaccination. The receptors originated from an adult in good health.

The rearrangement joins TRBV19 to TRBJ1-5; perhaps TRBD1 as D (5 bases). V lost 10 bases to trimming and J lost 2 bases, with 12 bases between them. This CDR3 comprises 13 residues. Germline V lookup: CDR1 LNHDA, CDR2 SQIVND (reference sequence). The CDR3 region is CATNPRGNQPQHF. CDR3 bases: TGTGCCACCAATCCCAGGGGCAATCAGCCCCAGCATTTT.

The CDR3 coding sequence is TGTGCCAGCAGCTTATATGGAATGGGGACAGCTAATGAAAAACTGTTTTTT. Amino acid sequence: CASSLYGMGTANEKLFF. The genes are TRBV7-2 and TRBJ1-4, with 7 bases aligning to TRBD1. The CDR3 sequence is 17 residues long. The V and J ends lost 2 bases and 3 bases, in that order; junction bases with no gene match: 9. Germline V lookup: CDR1 SGHTA, CDR2 FQGNSA.

The V and J genes are TRBV21-1 and TRBJ1-2; the tabulated D call, TRBD1, remains unverified against the DNA. TRBV21-1 is reported as a pseudogene. The CDR3 consists of 15 residues. The CDR3 nucleotides are TGTGCCAGCAGCAAAGTTGGGGACAGAAACTATGGCTACACCTTC. It translates to CASSKVGDRNYGYTF.

The rearrangement joins TRBV6-1 to TRBJ1-5; D is unresolved. This CDR3 has 16 residues. The germline V gene has CDR1 MNHNS and CDR2 SASEGT. Trimming took off 0 bases at V and 3 bases at J, with 12 bases between the two ends. The CDR3 region has the DNA TGTGCCAGCAGTGAAGCGCTTTTAGGTCCCAATCAGCCCCAGCATTTT. Translation gives CASSEALLGPNQPQHF.

As for this clone: One junction end does not reproduce the germline sequence, and a read error may be involved. This chain links TRBV5-6 with TRBJ1-1; D call uncertain. The CDR3 has 12 amino acids. The germline V gene encodes CDR1 SGHDT and CDR2 YYEEEE. CDR3 coding DNA: TGTGCCAGCAGCGGACCAGGCTCTGAGGCTTTCTTT. It encodes CASSGPGSEAFF.

The chain employs TRBV6-6 and TRBJ1-1; 12 bases match TRBD1. CDR1 is MNHNY and CDR2 is SVGAGI in the germline V gene (reference sequence). The V gene end was trimmed by 2 bases and the J gene end by 5 bases; junction bases not matched to a gene: 3. CDR3 size: 15 residues. Here the CDR3 DNA reads TGTGCCAGCAGTTACCGGGACAGGGGGCTTACTGAAGCTTTCTTT. It specifies CASSYRDRGLTEAFF.

The rearrangement joins TRBV4-1 to TRBJ2-1; 14 nucleotides match TRBD2. With V trimmed by 4 bases and J by 8 bases, 10 bases remained unmatched. The CDR3 has 17 residues. Germline-derived CDR1 and CDR2 are MGHRA and YSYEKL. The CDR3, as DNA: TGCGCCAGCAGCCGCTCCGGACTAGCGGGAGGCCGGTATGAGCAGTTCTTC. This gives the protein CASSRSGLAGGRYEQFF.

Here the CDR3 DNA reads TGTGCCAGCAGCTTAGACGGGGGAACAACTAATGAAAAACTGTTTTTT. This translates into CASSLDGGTTNEKLFF. The rearrangement uses TRBV7-2 and TRBJ1-4; D is perhaps TRBD1 (5 bases). V was trimmed by 1 base and J by 0 bases, leaving 9 bases between them. The germline CDR1 and CDR2 sequences are SGHTA and FQGNSA. The length of the CDR3 is 16 residues.

V usage is TRBV5-1 and J usage is TRBJ2-7; TRBD1 is a possible D gene (6 bases). Germline loops: CDR1 SGHRS, CDR2 YFSETQ. The ends were cut back, 4 bases at V and 3 bases at J, with 14 bases in the middle. The CDR3 is 14 amino acids. Here the CDR3 reads CASSPGVSSYEQYV. DNA of the CDR3: TGCGCCAGCAGCCCAGGGGTGTCCAGCTACGAGCAGTACGTC.

V usage is TRBV7-2 and J usage is TRBJ2-2; tentatively, D is TRBD1 (7 bases). Germline V CDR1 and CDR2: SGHTA, FQGNSA. The CDR3 is 16 amino acids. Trimming took off 5 bases at V and 7 bases at J, with 20 bases between the two ends. This CDR3 reads CASSLGGRGLVGELFF. The DNA of the CDR3 is TGTGCCAGCAGCCTCGGGGGTAGGGGGCTTGTCGGGGAGCTGTTTTTT.

V gene TRBV6-6 combines with J gene TRBJ1-6; D is undetermined. The V gene lost 5 bases and the J gene lost 10 bases, with 6 bases spanning the gap. This CDR3 spans 11 amino acids. CDR1 and CDR2 (germline): MNHNY, SVGAGI (reference sequence). The CDR3 is CASSPDSPLHF. The CDR3 nucleotides are TGTGCCAGCAGTCCCGACTCACCCCTCCACTTT.

This chain links TRBV10-2 with TRBJ1-3, with D uncertain. The germline V gene has CDR1 WSHSY and CDR2 SAAADI. The CDR3 runs to 10 residues. The V and J ends lost 10 bases and 3 bases respectively, with 4 bases between them. The CDR3 here is CATGGNTIYF. CDR3 nucleotide sequence: TGCGCCACCGGTGGAAACACCATATATTTT.

The V call is TRBV24-1, the J call TRBJ2-5; 9 nucleotides agree with TRBD1. CDR3 length equals 16 residues. The germline gives CDR1 KGHDR, CDR2 SFDVKD. J was trimmed by 4 bases and V by 3 bases; bases with no gene match: 8. The CDR3 is CATSDIQQGARETQYF. The CDR3 DNA reads as TGTGCCACCAGTGATATCCAACAGGGGGCTCGAGAGACCCAGTACTTC.

The chain links TRBV7-3 to TRBJ2-3, with D uncertain. V lost 3 bases to trimming and J lost 3 bases, with 7 bases between them. The CDR3 is 13 amino acids. Germline-derived CDR1 and CDR2 are SGHTA and FQGTGA. The CDR3 here is CASSFQVTDTQYF. The CDR3 coding sequence is TGTGCCAGCAGCTTCCAGGTTACAGATACGCAGTATTTT.